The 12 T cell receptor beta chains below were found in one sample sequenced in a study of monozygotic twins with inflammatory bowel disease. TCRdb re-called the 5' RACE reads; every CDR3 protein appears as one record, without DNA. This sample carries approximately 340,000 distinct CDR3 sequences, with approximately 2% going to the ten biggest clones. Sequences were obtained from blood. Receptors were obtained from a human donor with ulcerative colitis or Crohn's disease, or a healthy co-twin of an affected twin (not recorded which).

The CDR3 spells CSARAEEEQYF. This chain links TRBV20-1 with TRBJ2-7; the D gene TCRdb calls, TRBD2, cannot be checked with no DNA. This CDR3 contains 11 residues. The germline CDR1 and CDR2 sequences are DFQATT and SNEGSKA (reference sequence).

This CDR3 is CSARPGGGTISTDTQYF. The chain recombines TRBV20-1 with TRBJ2-3; TCRdb returns TRBD1, unconfirmable since there is no DNA. CDR1 and CDR2 from the germline V gene are DFQATT and SNEGSKA (reference sequence). The CDR3 runs 17 residues.

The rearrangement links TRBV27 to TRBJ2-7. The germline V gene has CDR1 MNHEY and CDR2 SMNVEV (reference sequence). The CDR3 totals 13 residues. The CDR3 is CASSYQGSYEQYF.

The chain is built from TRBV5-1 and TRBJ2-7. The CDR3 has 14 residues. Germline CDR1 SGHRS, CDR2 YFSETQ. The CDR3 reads CASSLVGRTYEQYF. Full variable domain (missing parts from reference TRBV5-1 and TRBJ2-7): KAGVTQTPRYLIKTRGQQVTLSCSPISGHRSVSWYQQTPGQGLQFLFEYFSETQRNKGNFPGRFSGRQFSNSRSEMNVSTLELGDSALYLCASSLVGRTYEQYFGPGTRLTVT.

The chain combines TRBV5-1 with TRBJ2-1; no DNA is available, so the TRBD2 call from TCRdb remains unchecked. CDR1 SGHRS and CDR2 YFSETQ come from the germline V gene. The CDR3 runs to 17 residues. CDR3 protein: CASSPSGVRDFYNEQFF.

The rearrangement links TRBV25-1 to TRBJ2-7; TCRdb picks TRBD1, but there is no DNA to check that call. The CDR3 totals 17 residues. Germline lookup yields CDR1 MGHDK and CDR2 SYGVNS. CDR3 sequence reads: CASSESTGELTSYEQYF.

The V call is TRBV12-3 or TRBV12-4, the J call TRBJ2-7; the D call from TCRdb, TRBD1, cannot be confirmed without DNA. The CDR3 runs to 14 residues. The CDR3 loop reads CASSRDRLPYEQYF.

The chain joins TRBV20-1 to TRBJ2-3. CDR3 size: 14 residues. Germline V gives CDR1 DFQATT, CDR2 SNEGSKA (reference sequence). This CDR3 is CSARYALSTDTQYF.

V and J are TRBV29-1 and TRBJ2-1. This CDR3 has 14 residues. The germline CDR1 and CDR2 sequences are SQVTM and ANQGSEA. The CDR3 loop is CSVDGVSSYNEQFF.

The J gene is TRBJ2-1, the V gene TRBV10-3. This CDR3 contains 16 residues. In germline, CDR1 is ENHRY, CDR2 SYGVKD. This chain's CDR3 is CAISEWGKSSYNEQFF.

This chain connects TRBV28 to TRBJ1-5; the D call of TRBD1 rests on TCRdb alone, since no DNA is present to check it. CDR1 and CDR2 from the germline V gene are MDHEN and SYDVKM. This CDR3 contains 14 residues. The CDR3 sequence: CASSLFRGSKPQHF.

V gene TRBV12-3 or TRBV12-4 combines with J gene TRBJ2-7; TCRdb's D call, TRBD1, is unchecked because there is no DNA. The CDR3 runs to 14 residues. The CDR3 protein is CATSWDRGTYEQYF.